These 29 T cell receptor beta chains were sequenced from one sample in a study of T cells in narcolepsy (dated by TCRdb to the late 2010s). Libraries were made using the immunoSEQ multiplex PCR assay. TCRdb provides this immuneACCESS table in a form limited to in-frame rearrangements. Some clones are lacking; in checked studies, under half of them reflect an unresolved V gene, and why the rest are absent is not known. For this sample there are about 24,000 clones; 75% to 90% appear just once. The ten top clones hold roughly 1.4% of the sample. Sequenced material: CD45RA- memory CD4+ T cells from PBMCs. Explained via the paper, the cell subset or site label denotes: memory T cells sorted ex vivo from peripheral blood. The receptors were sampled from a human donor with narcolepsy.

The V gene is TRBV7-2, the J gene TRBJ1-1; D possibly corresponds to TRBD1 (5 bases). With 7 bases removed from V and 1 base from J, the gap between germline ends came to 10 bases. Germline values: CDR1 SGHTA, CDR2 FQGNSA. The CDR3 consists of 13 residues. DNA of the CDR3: TGTGCCAGCACCGGACACCCGAACACTGAAGCTTTCTTT. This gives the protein CASTGHPNTEAFF.

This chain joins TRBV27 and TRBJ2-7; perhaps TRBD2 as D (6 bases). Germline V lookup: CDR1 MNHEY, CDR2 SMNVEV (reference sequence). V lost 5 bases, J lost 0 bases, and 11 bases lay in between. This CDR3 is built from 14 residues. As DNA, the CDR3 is TGTGCCAGCAGTCCCCGGGGGAGCTCCTACGAGCAGTACTTC. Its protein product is CASSPRGSSYEQYF.

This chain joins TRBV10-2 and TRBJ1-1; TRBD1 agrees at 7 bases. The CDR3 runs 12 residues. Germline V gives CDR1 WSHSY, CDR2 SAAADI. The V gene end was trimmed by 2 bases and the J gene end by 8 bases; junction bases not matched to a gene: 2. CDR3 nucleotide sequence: TGCGCCAGCAGTGAGCCCAGGGGGGAAGCTTTCTTT. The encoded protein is CASSEPRGEAFF.

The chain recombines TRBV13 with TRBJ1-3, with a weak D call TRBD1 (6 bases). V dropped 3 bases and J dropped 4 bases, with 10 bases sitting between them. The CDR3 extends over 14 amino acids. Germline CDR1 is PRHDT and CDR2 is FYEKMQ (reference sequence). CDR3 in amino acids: CASSLSGQGNTIYF. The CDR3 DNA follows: TGTGCCAGCAGCTTGTCGGGACAAGGAAACACCATATATTTT.

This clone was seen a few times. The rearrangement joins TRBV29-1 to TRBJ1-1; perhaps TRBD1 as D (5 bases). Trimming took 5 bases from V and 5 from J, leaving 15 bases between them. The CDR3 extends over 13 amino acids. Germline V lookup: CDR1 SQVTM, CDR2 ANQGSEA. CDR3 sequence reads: CSVSLGGKTEAFF. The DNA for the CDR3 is TGCAGCGTTTCCCTGGGGGGGAAAACTGAAGCTTTCTTT. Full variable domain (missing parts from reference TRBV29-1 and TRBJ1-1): SAVISQKPSRDICQRGTSLTIQCQVDSQVTMMFWYRQQPGQSLTLIATANQGSEATYESGFVIDKFPISRPNLTFSTLTVSNMSPEDSSIYLCSVSLGGKTEAFFGQGTRLTVV.

The CDR3 DNA follows: TGTGCCATCAGTGGTGGGGGCGCGCTCGGGGAGCTGTTTTTT. This encodes CAISGGGALGELFF. The chain links TRBV10-3 to TRBJ2-2, with D perhaps matching TRBD1 (6 bases). Germline CDR1 reads ENHRY; CDR2 reads SYGVKD. V shed 4 bases and J shed 7 bases, with 13 bases lying between them. There are 14 residues in the CDR3.

Here the CDR3 DNA reads TGTGCCACCAGGGGACTAGCGGCAGGGACTGGCGGGGAGCTGTTTTTT. Protein product: CATRGLAAGTGGELFF. V is TRBV10-3 and J is TRBJ2-2, with 11 bases aligning to TRBD2. Losses at the gene ends were 10 bases for V and 7 bases for J; bases not matched to a gene: 14. Germline lookup yields CDR1 ENHRY and CDR2 SYGVKD. The CDR3 runs 16 residues.

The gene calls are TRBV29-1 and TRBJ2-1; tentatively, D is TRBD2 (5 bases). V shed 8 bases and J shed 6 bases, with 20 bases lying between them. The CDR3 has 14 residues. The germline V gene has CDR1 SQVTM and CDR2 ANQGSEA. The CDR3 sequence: CSLGSRGGFNEQFF. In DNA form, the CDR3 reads TGCAGCCTAGGGTCTAGAGGCGGGTTCAATGAGCAGTTCTTC.

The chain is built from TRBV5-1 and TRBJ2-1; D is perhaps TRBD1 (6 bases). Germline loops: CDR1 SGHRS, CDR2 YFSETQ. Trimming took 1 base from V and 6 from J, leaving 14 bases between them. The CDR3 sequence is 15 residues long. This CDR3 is CASSLQGKGLNEQFF. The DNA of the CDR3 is TGCGCCAGCAGCTTGCAGGGGAAGGGTCTCAATGAGCAGTTCTTC. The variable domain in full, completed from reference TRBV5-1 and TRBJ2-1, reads KAGVTQTPRYLIKTRGQQVTLSCSPISGHRSVSWYQQTPGQGLQFLFEYFSETQRNKGNFPGRFSGRQFSNSRSEMNVSTLELGDSALYLCASSLQGKGLNEQFFGPGTRLTVL.

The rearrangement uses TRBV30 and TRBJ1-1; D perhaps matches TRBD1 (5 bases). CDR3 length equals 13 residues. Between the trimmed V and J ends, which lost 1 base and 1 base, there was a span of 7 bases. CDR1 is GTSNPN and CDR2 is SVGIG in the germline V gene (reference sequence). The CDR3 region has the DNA TGTGCCTGGAGTGCGGGGGGGAACACTGAAGCTTTCTTT. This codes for CAWSAGGNTEAFF. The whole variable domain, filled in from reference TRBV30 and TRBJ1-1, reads SQTIHQWPATLVQPVGSPLSLECTVEGTSNPNLYWYRQAAGRGLQLLFYSVGIGQISSEVPQNLSASRPQDRQFILSSKKLLLSDSGFYLCAWSAGGNTEAFFGQGTRLTVV.

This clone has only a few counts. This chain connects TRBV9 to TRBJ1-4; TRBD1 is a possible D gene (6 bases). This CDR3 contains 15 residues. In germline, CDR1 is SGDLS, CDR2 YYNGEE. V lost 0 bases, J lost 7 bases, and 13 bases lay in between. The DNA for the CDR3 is TGTGCCAGCAGCGTAGGCCAGGGGTTACGTGAAAAACTGTTTTTT. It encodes CASSVGQGLREKLFF. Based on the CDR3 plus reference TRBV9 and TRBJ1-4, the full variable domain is DSGVTQTPKHLITATGQRVTLRCSPRSGDLSVYWYQQSLDQGLQFLIQYYNGEERAKGNILERFSAQQFPDLHSELNLSSLELGDSALYFCASSVGQGLREKLFFGSGTQLSVL.

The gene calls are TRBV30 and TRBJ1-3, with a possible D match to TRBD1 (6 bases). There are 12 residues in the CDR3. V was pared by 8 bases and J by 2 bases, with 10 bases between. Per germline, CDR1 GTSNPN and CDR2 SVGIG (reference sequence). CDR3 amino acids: CAQGWTGNTIYF. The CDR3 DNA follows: TGTGCCCAGGGGTGGACTGGAAACACCATATATTTT.

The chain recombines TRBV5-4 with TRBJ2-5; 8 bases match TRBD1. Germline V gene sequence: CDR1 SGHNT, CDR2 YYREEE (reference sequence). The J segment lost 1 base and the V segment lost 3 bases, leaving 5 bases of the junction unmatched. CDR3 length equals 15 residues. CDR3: CASSSDRAPQETQYF. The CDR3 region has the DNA TGTGCCAGCAGCTCGGACAGGGCCCCCCAAGAGACCCAGTACTTC.

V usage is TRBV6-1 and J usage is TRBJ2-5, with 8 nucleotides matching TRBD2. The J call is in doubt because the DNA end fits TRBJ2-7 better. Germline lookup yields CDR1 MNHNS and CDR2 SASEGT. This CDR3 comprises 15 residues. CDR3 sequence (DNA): TGTGCCAGCAGTGACCAACACGGGAGGGCCGGCGAGCAGTACTTC. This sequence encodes CASSDQHGRAGEQYF.

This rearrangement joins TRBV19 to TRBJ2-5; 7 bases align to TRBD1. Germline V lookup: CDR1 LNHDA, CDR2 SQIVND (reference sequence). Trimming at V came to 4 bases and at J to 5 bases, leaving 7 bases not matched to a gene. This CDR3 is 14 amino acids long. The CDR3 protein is CASSRQGPGETQYF. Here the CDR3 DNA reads TGTGCCAGTAGTAGACAGGGTCCGGGGGAGACCCAGTACTTC.

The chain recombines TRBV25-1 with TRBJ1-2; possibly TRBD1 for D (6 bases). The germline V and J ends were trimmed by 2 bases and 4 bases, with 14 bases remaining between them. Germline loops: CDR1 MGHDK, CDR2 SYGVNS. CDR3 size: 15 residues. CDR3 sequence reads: CASSERGSDGYGYTF. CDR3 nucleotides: TGTGCCAGCAGTGAAAGGGGGTCAGATGGCTATGGCTACACCTTC.

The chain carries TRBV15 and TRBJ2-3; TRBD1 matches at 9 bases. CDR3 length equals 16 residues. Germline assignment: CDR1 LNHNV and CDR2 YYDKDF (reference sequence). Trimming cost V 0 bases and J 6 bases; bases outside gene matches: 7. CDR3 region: CATSRETGTGSDTQYF. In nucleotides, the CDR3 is TGTGCCACCAGCAGAGAAACCGGGACAGGGTCTGATACGCAGTATTTT.

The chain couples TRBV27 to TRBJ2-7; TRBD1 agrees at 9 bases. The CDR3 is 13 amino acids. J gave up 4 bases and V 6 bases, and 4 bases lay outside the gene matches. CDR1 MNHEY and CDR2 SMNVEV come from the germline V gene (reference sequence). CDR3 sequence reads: CASSYRGRYEQYF. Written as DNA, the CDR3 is TGTGCCAGCAGCTACAGGGGGCGTTACGAGCAGTACTTC.

The CDR3 reads CASSATFQGPLTYEQYF. DNA for the CDR3: TGTGCCAGCAGCGCAACCTTCCAGGGTCCCTTAACCTACGAGCAGTACTTC. The chain joins TRBV5-4 to TRBJ2-7; D possibly corresponds to TRBD1 (5 bases). Trimming removed 4 bases at V and 2 bases at J, with 22 bases between. This CDR3 comprises 17 residues. CDR1 and CDR2 (germline): SGHNT, YYREEE (reference sequence).

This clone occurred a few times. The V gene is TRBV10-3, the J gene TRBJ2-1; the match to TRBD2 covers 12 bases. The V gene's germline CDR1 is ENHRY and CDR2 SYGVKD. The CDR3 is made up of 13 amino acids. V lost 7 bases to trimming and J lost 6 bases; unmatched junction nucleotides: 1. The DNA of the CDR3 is TGTGCCATCAAGGGACTAGCGGGCAATGAGCAGTTCTTC. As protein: CAIKGLAGNEQFF.

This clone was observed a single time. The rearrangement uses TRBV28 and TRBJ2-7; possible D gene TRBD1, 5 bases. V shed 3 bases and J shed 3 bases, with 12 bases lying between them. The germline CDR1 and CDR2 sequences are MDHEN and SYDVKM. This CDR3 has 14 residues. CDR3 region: CASSLWQGDYEQYF. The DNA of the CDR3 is TGTGCCAGCAGTTTGTGGCAGGGTGACTACGAGCAGTACTTC.

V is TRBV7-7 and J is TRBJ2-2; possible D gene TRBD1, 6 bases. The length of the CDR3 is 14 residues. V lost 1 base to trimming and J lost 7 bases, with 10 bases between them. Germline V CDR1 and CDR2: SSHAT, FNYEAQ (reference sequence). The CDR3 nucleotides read TGTGCCAGCAGCTTAGACAGGGCCCACGGGGAGCTGTTTTTT. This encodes CASSLDRAHGELFF.

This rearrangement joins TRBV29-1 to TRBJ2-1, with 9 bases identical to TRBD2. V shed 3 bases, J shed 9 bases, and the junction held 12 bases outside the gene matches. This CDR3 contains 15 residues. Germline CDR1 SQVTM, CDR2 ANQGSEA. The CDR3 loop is CSVDKLGGRAGEQFF. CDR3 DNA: TGCAGCGTTGATAAATTAGGCGGGAGGGCCGGTGAGCAGTTCTTC.

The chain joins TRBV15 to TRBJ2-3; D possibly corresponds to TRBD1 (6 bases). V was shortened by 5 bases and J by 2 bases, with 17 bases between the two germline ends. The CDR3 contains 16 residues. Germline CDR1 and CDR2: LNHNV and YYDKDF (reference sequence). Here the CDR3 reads CATSVSLQGSTDTQYF. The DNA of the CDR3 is TGTGCCACCAGCGTTAGCCTACAGGGCTCCACAGATACGCAGTATTTT.

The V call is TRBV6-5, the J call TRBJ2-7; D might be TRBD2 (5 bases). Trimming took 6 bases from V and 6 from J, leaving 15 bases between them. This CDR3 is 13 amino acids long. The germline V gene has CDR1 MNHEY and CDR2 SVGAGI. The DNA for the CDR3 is TGTGCCAGCAGGTACCGGGATGCGGGCGAGCAGTACTTC. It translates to CASRYRDAGEQYF.

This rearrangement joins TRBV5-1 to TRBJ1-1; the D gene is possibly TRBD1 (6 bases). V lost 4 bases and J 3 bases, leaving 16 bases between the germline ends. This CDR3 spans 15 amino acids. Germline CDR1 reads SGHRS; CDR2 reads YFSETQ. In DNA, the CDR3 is TGCGCCAGCAGCCGCGGGGGCAGGGAGGACACTGAAGCTTTCTTT. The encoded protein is CASSRGGREDTEAFF.

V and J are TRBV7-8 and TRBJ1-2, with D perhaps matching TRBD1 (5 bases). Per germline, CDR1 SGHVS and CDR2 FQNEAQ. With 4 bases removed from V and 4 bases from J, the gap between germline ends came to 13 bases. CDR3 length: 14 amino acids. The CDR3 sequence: CASSSRQTRYGYTF. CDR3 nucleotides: TGTGCCAGCAGCTCCCGACAGACCCGCTATGGCTACACCTTC. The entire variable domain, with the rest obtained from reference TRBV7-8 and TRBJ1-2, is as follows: GAGVSQSPRYKVAKRGQDVALRCDPISGHVSLFWYQQALGQGPEFLTYFQNEAQLDKSGLPSDRFFAERPEGSVSTLKIQRTQQEDSAVYLCASSSRQTRYGYTFGSGTRLTVV.

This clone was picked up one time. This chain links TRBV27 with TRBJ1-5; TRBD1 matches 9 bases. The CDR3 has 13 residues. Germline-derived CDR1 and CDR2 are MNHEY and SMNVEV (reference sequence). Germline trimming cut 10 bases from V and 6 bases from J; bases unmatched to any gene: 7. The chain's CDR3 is CANPGQGSQPQHF. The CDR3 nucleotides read TGTGCCAACCCGGGACAGGGCAGTCAGCCCCAGCATTTT.

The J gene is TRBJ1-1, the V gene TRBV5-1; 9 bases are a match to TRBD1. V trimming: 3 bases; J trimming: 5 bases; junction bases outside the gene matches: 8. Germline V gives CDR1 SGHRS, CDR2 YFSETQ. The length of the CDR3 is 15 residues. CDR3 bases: TGCGCCAGCAGCTCACAGGGGGCGCGTGGAACTGAAGCTTTCTTT. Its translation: CASSSQGARGTEAFF.